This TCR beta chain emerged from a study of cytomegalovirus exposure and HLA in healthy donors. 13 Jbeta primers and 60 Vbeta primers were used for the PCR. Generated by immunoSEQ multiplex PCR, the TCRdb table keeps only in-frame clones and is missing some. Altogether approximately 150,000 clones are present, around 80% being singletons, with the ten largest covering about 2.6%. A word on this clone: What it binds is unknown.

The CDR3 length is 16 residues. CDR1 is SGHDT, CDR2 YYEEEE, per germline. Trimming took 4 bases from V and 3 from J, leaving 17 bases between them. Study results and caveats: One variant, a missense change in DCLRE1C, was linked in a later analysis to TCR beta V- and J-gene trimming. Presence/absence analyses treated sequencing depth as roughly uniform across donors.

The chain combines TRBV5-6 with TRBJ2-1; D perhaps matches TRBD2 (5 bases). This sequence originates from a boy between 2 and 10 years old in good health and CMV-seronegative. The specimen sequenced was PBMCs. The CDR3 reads CASSQDNSGGYNEQFF. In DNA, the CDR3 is TGTGCCAGCAGCCAAGATAATTCTGGAGGCTACAATGAGCAGTTCTTC.